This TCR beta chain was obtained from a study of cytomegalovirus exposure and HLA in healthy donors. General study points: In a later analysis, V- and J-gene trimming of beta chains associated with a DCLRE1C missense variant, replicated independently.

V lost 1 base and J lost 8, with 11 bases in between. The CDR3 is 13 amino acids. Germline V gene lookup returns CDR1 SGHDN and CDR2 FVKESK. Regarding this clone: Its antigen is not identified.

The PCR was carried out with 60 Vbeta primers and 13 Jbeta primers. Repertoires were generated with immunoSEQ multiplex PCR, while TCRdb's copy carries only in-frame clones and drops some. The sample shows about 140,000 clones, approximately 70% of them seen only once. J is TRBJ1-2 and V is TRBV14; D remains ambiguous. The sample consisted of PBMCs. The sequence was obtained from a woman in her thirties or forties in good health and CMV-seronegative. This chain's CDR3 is CASSQGEGSGYTF. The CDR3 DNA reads TGTGCCAGCAGCCAAGGGGAGGGTAGCGGCTACACCTTC.